These 4 T cell receptor beta chains originate from one sample sequenced in a study of cytotoxic CD8 clonotypes in ibrutinib-treated CLL. Clones were read by immunoSEQ multiplex PCR, and TCRdb kept only the in-frame ones, dropping some. The table lists roughly 160,000 clones, about 84% of them singletons. The sample consisted of PBMCs, taken after 24 months of ibrutinib treatment. The receptors derive from a human donor with chronic lymphocytic leukemia.

The gene calls are TRBV10-2 and TRBJ2-2; D is perhaps TRBD1 or TRBD2 (5 bases each). Deletions cut 6 bases from V and 2 bases from J, with 10 bases between. Per germline, CDR1 WSHSY and CDR2 SAAADI. The CDR3 has 14 residues. The CDR3 sequence: CASRGLANTGELFF. CDR3 in DNA: TGCGCCAGCAGGGGGCTAGCAAACACCGGGGAGCTGTTTTTT.

J is TRBJ2-1 and V is TRBV4-3; D unresolved. V gave up 0 bases and J gave up 5 bases, with 5 bases separating them. This CDR3 spans 13 amino acids. The germline CDR1 and CDR2 sequences are LGHNA and YSLEER. The CDR3 is CASSQDLHNEQFF. In nucleotides, the CDR3 is TGCGCCAGCAGCCAAGATCTCCACAATGAGCAGTTCTTC.

The chain uses TRBV6-6 and TRBJ1-3, with 9 bases that match TRBD1. Trimming at V came to 6 bases and at J to 6 bases, leaving 9 bases not matched to a gene. The CDR3 extends over 15 amino acids. Germline CDR1 reads MNHNY; CDR2 reads SVGAGI (reference sequence). The CDR3 nucleotides read TGTGCCAGCAGCCTGGACAGGGGCAGGGAAAACACCATATATTTT. Its translation: CASSLDRGRENTIYF.

This clone was seen just once. The V and J genes are TRBV6-6 and TRBJ1-1; D gene uncertain. This CDR3 has 16 residues. Germline-derived CDR1 and CDR2 are MNHNY and SVGAGI (reference sequence). The germline V and J ends were trimmed by 7 bases and 0 bases, with 18 bases remaining between them. The CDR3 sequence is CASIDPPGPMNTEAFF. The CDR3 DNA follows: TGTGCCAGCATTGACCCTCCAGGCCCCATGAACACTGAAGCTTTCTTT.